The rows below give T cell receptor beta chains drawn from one sample of a study of T cells in localized non-small cell lung cancer. The assay was immunoSEQ multiplex PCR, and TCRdb's table has in-frame clones only and misses some. The repertoire holds under 65,000 clones, with approximately 90% as singletons. The sample in question was peripheral blood, obtained before any cancer treatment. The receptors here all came from a man aged 40 to 69 with stage I squamous cell lung carcinoma. Each CDR3 is given with its conserved first and last residue. Fields, in order: clone size, J gene, V gene, CDR3 protein. Only some rows state a clone size, as once, few, many or a class for expanded clones.

abundance: .; j_gene: TRBJ1-5; v_gene: TRBV6-1; CDR3aa: CASSEGFGQGNQPQHF
abundance: .; j_gene: TRBJ2-7; v_gene: TRBV29-1; CDR3aa: CSITSGTFYEQYF
abundance: .; j_gene: TRBJ2-1; v_gene: TRBV7-2; CDR3aa: CASSFIRDEQFF
abundance: .; j_gene: TRBJ1-2; v_gene: TRBV19; CDR3aa: CATSTGGDYGYTF
abundance: .; j_gene: TRBJ1-1; v_gene: TRBV5-1; CDR3aa: CASSSLGGDIEAFF
abundance: .; j_gene: TRBJ2-7; v_gene: TRBV11-3; CDR3aa: CASSSGSSYEQYF
abundance: .; j_gene: TRBJ2-1; v_gene: TRBV11-2; CDR3aa: CASSSSPSGEYNEQFF
abundance: .; j_gene: TRBJ2-1; v_gene: TRBV18; CDR3aa: CASSPTSGRPNEQFF
abundance: .; j_gene: TRBJ1-5; v_gene: TRBV19; CDR3aa: CASSIQPYSNQPQHF
abundance: .; j_gene: TRBJ1-1; v_gene: TRBV28; CDR3aa: CASITAYTGGRTEAFF
abundance: .; j_gene: TRBJ1-5; v_gene: TRBV19; CDR3aa: CAISAGLPNSNQPQHF
abundance: .; j_gene: TRBJ2-1; v_gene: TRBV7-8; CDR3aa: CASSVGTVHNEQFF
abundance: .; j_gene: TRBJ2-7; v_gene: TRBV5-1; CDR3aa: CASSPDIGTSYEQYF
abundance: .; j_gene: TRBJ1-5; v_gene: TRBV30; CDR3aa: CAWSVTSNQPQHF
abundance: .; j_gene: TRBJ2-7; v_gene: TRBV6-5; CDR3aa: CASNQGTSGTYEQYF
abundance: .; j_gene: TRBJ2-5; v_gene: TRBV4-3; CDR3aa: CASSQDIFGETQYF
abundance: .; j_gene: TRBJ2-1; v_gene: TRBV6-5; CDR3aa: CASSRLANSYNEQFF
abundance: .; j_gene: TRBJ2-2; v_gene: TRBV10-2; CDR3aa: CASSETWRTGELFF
abundance: .; j_gene: TRBJ2-1; v_gene: TRBV29-1; CDR3aa: CSVNDNEQFF
abundance: .; j_gene: TRBJ2-3; v_gene: TRBV28; CDR3aa: CASSLERDTQYF
abundance: .; j_gene: TRBJ2-7; v_gene: TRBV5-6; CDR3aa: CASSFFGGVHEQYF
abundance: .; j_gene: TRBJ2-2; v_gene: TRBV6-1; CDR3aa: CASSSRREGELFF
abundance: .; j_gene: TRBJ2-3; v_gene: TRBV28; CDR3aa: CASSFSPLGSGDTDTQYF
abundance: .; j_gene: TRBJ1-2; v_gene: TRBV19; CDR3aa: CASNPGRSYTF
abundance: .; j_gene: TRBJ1-2; v_gene: TRBV28; CDR3aa: CASSPIGQPSMPTGGYTF
abundance: .; j_gene: TRBJ1-5; v_gene: TRBV28; CDR3aa: CASRTGTGDFSNQPQHF
abundance: .; j_gene: TRBJ2-5; v_gene: TRBV14; CDR3aa: CASSQLVVGTETQYF
abundance: once; j_gene: TRBJ1-2; v_gene: TRBV5-4; CDR3aa: CASSLEGAGRGGYTF
abundance: .; j_gene: TRBJ2-3; v_gene: TRBV4-2; CDR3aa: CASRRFGTSEGTQYF
abundance: .; j_gene: TRBJ2-5; v_gene: TRBV4-3; CDR3aa: CASSIALGGESWSGETQYF
abundance: .; j_gene: TRBJ1-2; v_gene: TRBV30; CDR3aa: CAWSVSGGGYTF
abundance: .; j_gene: TRBJ2-7; v_gene: TRBV30; CDR3aa: CAWSAIRRGSYEQYF
abundance: .; j_gene: TRBJ1-5; v_gene: TRBV7-6; CDR3aa: CASSTGQYQPQHF
abundance: .; j_gene: TRBJ2-3; v_gene: TRBV6-4; CDR3aa: CASSATGAPYTDTQYF